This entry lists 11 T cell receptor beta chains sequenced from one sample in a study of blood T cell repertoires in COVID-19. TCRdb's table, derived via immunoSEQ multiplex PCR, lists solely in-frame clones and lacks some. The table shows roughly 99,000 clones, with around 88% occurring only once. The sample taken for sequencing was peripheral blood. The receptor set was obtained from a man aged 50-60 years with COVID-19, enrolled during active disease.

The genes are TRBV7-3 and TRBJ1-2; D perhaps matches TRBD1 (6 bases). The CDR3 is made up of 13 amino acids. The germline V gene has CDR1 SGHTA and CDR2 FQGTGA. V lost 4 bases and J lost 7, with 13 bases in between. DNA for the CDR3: TGTGCCAGCAGCTCAATGGTAGGGGGTGGCTACACCTTC. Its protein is CASSSMVGGGYTF.

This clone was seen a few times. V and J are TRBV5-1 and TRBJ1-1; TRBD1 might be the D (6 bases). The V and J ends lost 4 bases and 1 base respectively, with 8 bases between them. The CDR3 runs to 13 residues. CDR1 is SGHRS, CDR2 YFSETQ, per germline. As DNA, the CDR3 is TGCGCCAGCAGCGAGGGACAGAACACTGAAGCTTTCTTT. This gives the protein CASSEGQNTEAFF.

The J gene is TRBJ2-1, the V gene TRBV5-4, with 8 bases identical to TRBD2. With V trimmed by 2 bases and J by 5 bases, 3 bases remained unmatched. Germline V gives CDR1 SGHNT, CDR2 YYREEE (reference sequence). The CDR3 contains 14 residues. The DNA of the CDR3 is TGTGCCAGCAGCTTAGGGACTAGGAACAATGAGCAGTTCTTC. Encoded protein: CASSLGTRNNEQFF.

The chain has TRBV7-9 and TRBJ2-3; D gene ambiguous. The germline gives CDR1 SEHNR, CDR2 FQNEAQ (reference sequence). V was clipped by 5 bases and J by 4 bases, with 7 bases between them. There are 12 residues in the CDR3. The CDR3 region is CASSPEADTQYF. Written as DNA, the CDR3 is TGTGCCAGCAGCCCTGAGGCAGATACGCAGTATTTT.

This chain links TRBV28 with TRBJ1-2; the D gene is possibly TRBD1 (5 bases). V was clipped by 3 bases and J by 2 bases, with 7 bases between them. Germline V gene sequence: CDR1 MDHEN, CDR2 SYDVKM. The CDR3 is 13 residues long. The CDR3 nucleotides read TGTGCCAGCAGTTTCCGGGGGAACTATGGCTACACCTTC. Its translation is CASSFRGNYGYTF.

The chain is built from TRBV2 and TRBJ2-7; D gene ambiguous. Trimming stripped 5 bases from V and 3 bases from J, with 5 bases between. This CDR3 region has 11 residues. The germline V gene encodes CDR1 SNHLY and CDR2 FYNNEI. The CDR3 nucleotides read TGTGCCAGCAGTCCGGTCTACGAGCAGTACTTC. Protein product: CASSPVYEQYF. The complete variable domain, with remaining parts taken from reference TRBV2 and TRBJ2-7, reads EPEVTQTPSHQVTQMGQEVILRCVPISNHLYFYWYRQILGQKVEFLVSFYNNEISEKSEIFDDQFSVERPDGSNFTLKIRSTKLEDSAMYFCASSPVYEQYFGPGTRLTVT.

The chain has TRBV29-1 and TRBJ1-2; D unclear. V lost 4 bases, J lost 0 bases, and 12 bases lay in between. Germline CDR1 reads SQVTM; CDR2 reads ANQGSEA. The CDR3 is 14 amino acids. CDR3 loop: CSVARTGTNYGYTF. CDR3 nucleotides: TGCAGCGTTGCTAGGACTGGGACTAACTATGGCTACACCTTC.

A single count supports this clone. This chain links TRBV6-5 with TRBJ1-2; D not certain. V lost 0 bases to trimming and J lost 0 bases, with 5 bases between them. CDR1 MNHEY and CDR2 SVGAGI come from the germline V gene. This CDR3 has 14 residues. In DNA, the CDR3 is TGTGCCAGCAGTTACTCGAGTGCTAACTATGGCTACACCTTC. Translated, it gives CASSYSSANYGYTF.

CDR3 region: CATSDYPGRLETQYF. The CDR3 region has the DNA TGTGCCACCAGTGATTATCCAGGGCGGTTAGAGACCCAGTACTTC. V and J are TRBV24-1 and TRBJ2-5, with D maybe TRBD1 (5 bases). The CDR3 extends over 15 amino acids. CDR1 and CDR2 (germline): KGHDR, SFDVKD. Trimming pared 2 bases from V and 4 bases from J, leaving 13 bases between.

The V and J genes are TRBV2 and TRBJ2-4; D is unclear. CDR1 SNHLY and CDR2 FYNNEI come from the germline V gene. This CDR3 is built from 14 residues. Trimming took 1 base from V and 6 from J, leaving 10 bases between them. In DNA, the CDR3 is TGTGCCAGCAGTGAAGGAGCCCTCGGAAACATTCAGTACTTC. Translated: CASSEGALGNIQYF. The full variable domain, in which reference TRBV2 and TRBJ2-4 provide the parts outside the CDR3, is EPEVTQTPSHQVTQMGQEVILRCVPISNHLYFYWYRQILGQKVEFLVSFYNNEISEKSEIFDDQFSVERPDGSNFTLKIRSTKLEDSAMYFCASSEGALGNIQYFGAGTRLSVL.

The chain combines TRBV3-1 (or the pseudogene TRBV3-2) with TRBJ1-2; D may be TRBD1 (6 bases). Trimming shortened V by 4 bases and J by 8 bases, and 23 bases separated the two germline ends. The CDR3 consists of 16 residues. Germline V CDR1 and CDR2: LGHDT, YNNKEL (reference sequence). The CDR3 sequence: CASSPEINRAPDGYTF. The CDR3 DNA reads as TGTGCCAGCAGCCCGGAAATTAACAGGGCCCCCGACGGCTACACCTTC.